Following are 15 T cell receptor beta chains from one sample sequenced in a study of OX40 agonist ivuxolimab in advanced cancers. Some clones are missing from TCRdb's copy, which holds only in-frame ones; the method was immunoSEQ multiplex PCR. The sample shows 65,000 to 80,000 clones, roughly 92% of them seen only once. The sample here was CD4+ or CD8+ T cells sorted from blood, taken in a trial of the OX40 agonist ivuxolimab. The receptors originated from an adult with an advanced solid tumor such as melanoma, head and neck, liver or kidney cancer.

The chain has TRBV6-5 and TRBJ1-3, with a tentative D call TRBD1 (6 bases). Germline CDR1 MNHEY, CDR2 SVGAGI. The CDR3 spans 16 residues. The V end lost 2 bases, the J end lost 0 bases, and 11 bases lay between the germline ends. The CDR3 spells CASSYGGLSSGNTIYF. The CDR3 bases are TGTGCCAGCAGTTACGGGGGCCTCTCCTCTGGAAACACCATATATTTT.

The chain carries TRBV18 and TRBJ2-1; weak D call: TRBD2 (5 bases). This CDR3 has 13 residues. Trimming left V 5 bases short and J 4 bases short, with 9 bases between. Germline lookup yields CDR1 KGHSH and CDR2 LQKENI. CDR3 DNA: TGTGCCAGCTCAGTCCGGGATTACAATGAGCAGTTCTTC. Encoded protein: CASSVRDYNEQFF.

The chain uses TRBV28 and TRBJ2-1; TRBD2 agrees at 9 bases. V lost 6 bases to trimming and J lost 5 bases; unmatched junction nucleotides: 5. The CDR3 has 14 amino acids. Germline assignment: CDR1 MDHEN and CDR2 SYDVKM. The CDR3 DNA follows: TGTGCCAGCAGGCTAGCGGGGACAAACAATGAGCAGTTCTTC. Its protein is CASRLAGTNNEQFF.

This chain uses TRBV11-2 with TRBJ1-4, with 9 bases matching TRBD1. J gave up 8 bases and V 4 bases, and 14 bases lay outside the gene matches. Germline assignment: CDR1 SGHAT and CDR2 FQNNGV. The CDR3 sequence is 17 residues long. As DNA, the CDR3 is TGTGCCAGCAGCTCATATGGGCCACAGGGGGCTGGGGAAAAACTGTTTTTT. Encoded protein: CASSSYGPQGAGEKLFF.

The chain couples TRBV4-1 to TRBJ2-1, with 9 bases that match TRBD2. The CDR3 length is 17 residues. CDR1 and CDR2 (germline): MGHRA, YSYEKL. V lost 4 bases and J lost 8; bases outside the gene matches: 15. CDR3 DNA sequence: TGCGCCAGCAGCCCCTTAACTAGCGGGCCCCTGCTGGATGAGCAGTTCTTC. Translated: CASSPLTSGPLLDEQFF.

V is TRBV7-7 and J is TRBJ2-1; unclear D gene. From germline, CDR1 is SSHAT and CDR2 FNYEAQ (reference sequence). CDR3 length: 15 amino acids. CDR3 loop: CASSDRFGNYNEQFF. The DNA for the CDR3 is TGTGCTAGCTCAGACCGGTTCGGTAACTACAATGAGCAGTTCTTC.

This chain joins TRBV4-3 and TRBJ1-1; D is undetermined. Germline V gives CDR1 LGHNA, CDR2 YSLEER. Deletions cut 1 base from V and 8 bases from J, with 17 bases between. There are 15 residues in the CDR3. The CDR3 DNA is TGCGCCAGCAGCCAAGGGTTTCCCTCAACCGCGGAAGCTTTCTTT. Its translation: CASSQGFPSTAEAFF.

This clone is a singleton in its sample. The chain uses TRBV6-1 and TRBJ2-1, with 10 bases fitting TRBD2. Looked up from germline, CDR1 is MNHNS and CDR2 is SASEGT. The CDR3 runs 15 residues. V shed 1 base, J shed 7 bases, and the junction held 4 bases outside the gene matches. The CDR3 DNA is TGTGCCAGCAGTGAAGTTCCAGCGGGAGGGAATGAGCAGTTCTTC. This gives the protein CASSEVPAGGNEQFF.

The J gene is TRBJ1-1, the V gene TRBV5-8, with D unresolved. Trimming pared 3 bases from V and 6 bases from J, leaving 12 bases between. The CDR3 covers 13 residues. Per germline, CDR1 SGHTS and CDR2 YDEGEE. The CDR3 DNA is TGTGCCAGCAGCTGGACTATTCCCCCTGAAGCTTTCTTT. This gives the protein CASSWTIPPEAFF.

This clone was recorded a few times. The chain combines TRBV4-3 with TRBJ2-7, with 9 bases aligning to TRBD1. CDR3 size: 15 residues. CDR1 is LGHNA, CDR2 YSLEER, per germline. After removal of 1 base from V and 7 bases from J, the junction contained 8 bases not matched to a gene. The CDR3 loop reads CASSQGTGVAEEQYF. For the CDR3, the DNA is TGCGCCAGCAGCCAAGGGACAGGGGTAGCGGAAGAGCAGTACTTC.

This chain joins TRBV4-3 and TRBJ1-1; unclear D gene. With 0 bases removed from V and 3 bases from J, the gap between germline ends came to 17 bases. The CDR3 length is 17 residues. CDR1 and CDR2 from the germline V gene are LGHNA and YSLEER. CDR3 DNA: TGCGCCAGCAGCCAAGATACCCTTGCCGCGGGGTACACTGAAGCTTTCTTT. Encoded protein: CASSQDTLAAGYTEAFF.

The chain uses TRBV10-1 and TRBJ2-7; 10 bases map to TRBD2. CDR3 length: 13 amino acids. V lost 10 bases and J lost 4; bases outside the gene matches: 7. Germline lookup yields CDR1 WNHNN and CDR2 SYGVQD (reference sequence). The CDR3 DNA reads as TGCGCCACTAGCGGGGGCCCCTTTTACGAGCAGTACTTC. Translating it yields CATSGGPFYEQYF.

DNA of the CDR3: TGTGCCAGCAGTTACTCCGGGCCGGAGACTTACGAGCAGTACTTC. Translated, it gives CASSYSGPETYEQYF. The J gene is TRBJ2-7, the V gene TRBV6-5; D remains ambiguous. Trimming pared 0 bases from V and 4 bases from J, leaving 13 bases between. The CDR3 is 15 amino acids. The V gene's germline CDR1 is MNHEY and CDR2 SVGAGI.

This chain links TRBV6-5 with TRBJ1-2; D is ambiguous. The ends were cut back, 9 bases at V and 1 base at J, with 18 bases in the middle. Germline values: CDR1 MNHEY, CDR2 SVGAGI. The CDR3 length is 15 residues. CDR3 amino acids: CASGLGIESNYGYTF. CDR3 DNA sequence: TGTGCCAGTGGTCTGGGGATTGAAAGTAACTATGGCTACACCTTC.

CDR3 in DNA: TGTGCCAGCAGCTCGCCCCGACAGGGGTGGGAAGAAGAGACCCAGTACTTC. This translates into CASSSPRQGWEEETQYF. The gene calls are TRBV7-9 and TRBJ2-5, with 8 nucleotides matching TRBD1. V shed 4 bases, J shed 3 bases, and the junction held 13 bases outside the gene matches. CDR3 size: 17 residues. From germline, CDR1 is SEHNR and CDR2 FQNEAQ (reference sequence).